These T cell receptor beta chains were read from a single sample in a study of a mutant IDH1 vaccine in newly diagnosed glioma. TCRdb's copy holds only in-frame clones and misses some; the assay was immunoSEQ multiplex PCR. This sample yields fewer than 45,000 clones, of which approximately 80% are seen a single time; roughly 5% belongs to the top ten. Their specific antigens are unknown. Sequencing used PBMCs, obtained from a glioma patient whose treatment included an IDH1 peptide vaccine. The receptors originated from a middle-aged woman with glioma. Some clones in this sample may be carry-over from other donors' samples. The CDR3 runs from the conserved cysteine through the conserved F or W. A D gene is named only where the DNA matches it firmly. Where a row states a size, it is once, few, many or the class of an expanded clone; other rows omit it.

NA NA TRBJ1-1 TRBV19 TGTGCCAGTAGTCCCGGATATCGGGGGGCAGGGAACACTGAAGCTTTCTTT CASSPGYRGAGNTEAFF
NA NA TRBJ2-7 TRBV12-5 TGTGCTAGTGGCCCTAACTTCTACGAGCAGTACTTC CASGPNFYEQYF
NA NA TRBJ2-2 TRBV5-4 TGTGCCAGCAGCTTGGCCATAAACACCGGGGAGCTGTTTTTT CASSLAINTGELFF
NA NA TRBJ2-2 TRBV19 TGTGCCAGTAGAACTCGAGGAGTGTCGAACACCGGGGAGCTGTTTTTT CASRTRGVSNTGELFF
NA medium-sized TRBJ1-1 TRBV12-5 TGTGCTAGTGGCCGGGACCGCGATGCCACTGAAGCTTTCTTT CASGRDRDATEAFF
NA NA TRBJ2-3 TRBV6-6 TGTGCCAGCAGTTACTCAAGAGAGGGCACAGATACGCAGTATTTT CASSYSREGTDTQYF
NA once TRBJ2-7 TRBV27 TGTGCCAGCAGAGAGGCGGGCGGGTTGCGGGAGCAGTACTTC CASREAGGLREQYF
TRBD2 NA TRBJ2-5 TRBV29-1 TGCAGCGTTGGTGTTAGCGGGGGGGATGTTGAGACCCAGTACTTC CSVGVSGGDVETQYF
NA NA TRBJ2-3 TRBV13 TGTGCCAGCAGCCTAAGTAGCACAGATACGCAGTATTTT CASSLSSTDTQYF
NA NA TRBJ2-7 TRBV7-2 TGTGCCAGCAGCCCGGGACGTCTCGAGCAGTACTTC CASSPGRLEQYF
TRBD1 NA TRBJ1-4 TRBV5-1 TGCGCCAGCAGCACCGACAGGGGGAACCCCCTCGGGTGGCCAACTAATGAAAAACTGTTTTTT CASSTDRGNPLGWPTNEKLFF
NA NA TRBJ1-3 TRBV7-2 TGTGCCAGCAGCGCACAACCTCCCGCGCCGACAGTCTCTGGAAACACCATATATTTT CASSAQPPAPTVSGNTIYF
NA once TRBJ2-1 TRBV27 TGTGCCAGCAGTTTACCCCCGGCGGGTAAAAAAGAGCAGTTCTTC CASSLPPAGKKEQFF
NA NA TRBJ2-7 TRBV5-1 TGCGCCAGCAGCTCGCCCGGGAGATCCTACGAGCAGTACTTC CASSSPGRSYEQYF
NA NA TRBJ2-2 TRBV5-5 TGTGCCAGCAGCATACAGGGTTACCACCACGACATTACCGGGGAGCTGTTTTTT CASSIQGYHHDITGELFF
TRBD2 NA TRBJ2-7 TRBV15 TGTGCCACCAGCAGAGATAATGGACTAGCGGGAGGGCCGCAGTACTTC CATSRDNGLAGGPQYF
NA few TRBJ2-1 TRBV6-4 TGTGCCAGCAGTTCCTTCGGAGGGCCACAGTTCTTC CASSSFGGPQFF
TRBD2 NA TRBJ2-2 TRBV7-6 TGTGCCAGCAGCGCTCGCGGGGGAGCCGGGGAGCTGTTTTTT CASSARGGAGELFF
NA once TRBJ2-3 TRBV7-9 TGTGCCAGCAGCTTAGGGTTCGGCGGGAGCACAGATACGCAGTATTTT CASSLGFGGSTDTQYF
NA NA TRBJ1-4 TRBV28 TGTGCCAGCAGTTTAGCCCTTCGAGGAAAACTGTTTTTT CASSLALRGKLFF
NA few TRBJ1-1 TRBV6-1 TGTGCCAGCAGTGAAACGGGGAGGGCCTTAGCGAACACTGAAGCTTTCTTT CASSETGRALANTEAFF
NA NA TRBJ2-5 TRBV7-3 TGTGCCAGCAGCCTCTCTAGCGAAGAGACCCAGTACTTC CASSLSSEETQYF
NA NA TRBJ2-2 TRBV6-1 TGTGCCAGCATAAGAAGGGACCAGCAGCCGCTGTTTTTT CASIRRDQQPLFF
NA NA TRBJ2-2 TRBV4-1 TGCGCCAGCAGCCCCCCCGGCGGGGAGCTGTTTTTT CASSPPGGELFF
NA NA TRBJ2-7 TRBV4-3 TGCGCCAGCAGCCAGACTTTTCCTCTTTACGAGCAGTACTTC CASSQTFPLYEQYF
NA few TRBJ1-1 TRBV7-9 TGTGCCAGCAGCTTAGCGTTGCAGGGAGCTGAAGCTTTCTTT CASSLALQGAEAFF
NA NA TRBJ2-7 TRBV5-4 TGTGCCAGCAGCGTCAGCTCCTACGAGCAGTACTTC CASSVSSYEQYF
TRBD1 NA TRBJ1-2 TRBV28 TGTGCCACCCTATACTCCGGGACAGGGAGCGGCTACACCTTC CATLYSGTGSGYTF
NA NA TRBJ1-1 TRBV4-1 TGCGCCAGCAGCCAGGCGCCGGGGCCCGGCGCTGAAGCTTTCTTT CASSQAPGPGAEAFF
NA NA TRBJ2-7 TRBV27 TGTGCCAGCAGTACCGGGACTGAGCAGTACTTC CASSTGTEQYF
TRBD1 NA TRBJ1-5 TRBV19 TGTGCCAGTAGTACCCGACAGGGGCCTTCATCTAATCAGCCCCAGCATTTT CASSTRQGPSSNQPQHF
NA NA TRBJ1-1 TRBV28 TGTGCCAGCAGTTTTGGGTCCTGGGAGGGGGTGGACACTGAAGCTTTCTTT CASSFGSWEGVDTEAFF
NA NA TRBJ2-7 TRBV4-3 TGCGCCAGCAGCCAAGGAGGGGACAACTACGAGCAGTACTTC CASSQGGDNYEQYF
NA NA TRBJ1-2 TRBV7-9 TGTGCCAGCAGCTTCTCCGACAGCCGGGATGGCTACACCTTC CASSFSDSRDGYTF
NA NA TRBJ2-5 TRBV4-3 TGCGCCAGCAGCCAAGATCGGGAATACTTTTGGGTGGAGACCCAGTACTTC CASSQDREYFWVETQYF
TRBD1 NA TRBJ2-2 TRBV27 TGTGCCAGCAGTCTCCGGGACAGGCTCACCGGGGAGCTGTTTTTT CASSLRDRLTGELFF
NA NA TRBJ2-7 TRBV13 TGTGCCAGCAGCTTAGGCCGGTACGAGCAGTACTTC CASSLGRYEQYF
TRBD1 NA TRBJ2-1 TRBV5-1 TGCGCCAGCAGCTTGGAGGGGACAGGGGGCATCGATGAGCAGTTCTTC CASSLEGTGGIDEQFF
NA NA TRBJ2-7 TRBV4-2 TGTGCCAGCAGCCAAGATTTGGCGGAGTCCTACGAGCAGTACTTC CASSQDLAESYEQYF
NA NA TRBJ1-5 TRBV19 TGTGCCAGTAGTATAGATAGGGGCGTCAATCAGCCCCAGCATTTT CASSIDRGVNQPQHF
NA NA TRBJ1-2 TRBV6-4 TGTGCCAGCAGTGAAGTACAGATCTATGGCTACACCTTC CASSEVQIYGYTF
TRBD2 NA TRBJ2-1 TRBV20-1 TGCAGTGCTTGGACTAGCCGTGAGCAGTTCTTC CSAWTSREQFF
NA NA TRBJ2-7 TRBV25-1 TGTGCCAGCAGTTGGGGGTACGAGCAGTACTTC CASSWGYEQYF
NA once TRBJ2-6 TRBV2 TGTGCCAGCAGTGAAGACAGCTCTGGGGCCAACGTCCTGACTTTC CASSEDSSGANVLTF
NA NA TRBJ2-1 TRBV6-6 TGTGCCAGCAGTTTATCAGTCAATGAGCAGTTCTTC CASSLSVNEQFF
NA few TRBJ1-2 TRBV30 TGTGCCTGGAGTGTATGTGCAGGGAACTATGGCTACACCTTC CAWSVCAGNYGYTF
NA NA TRBJ2-2 TRBV19 TGTGCCAGTAGTATTTCCTTCTGGTCCGGGGAGCTGTTTTTT CASSISFWSGELFF
NA NA TRBJ2-7 TRBV29-1 TGCAGCGTTCTCCGGGACCCAAGAAAGCACGAGCAGTACTTC CSVLRDPRKHEQYF
NA NA TRBJ1-2 TRBV15 TGTGCCACCAGTGGCAAAGGGGTAGAACTGTGGGGCTACACCTTC CATSGKGVELWGYTF